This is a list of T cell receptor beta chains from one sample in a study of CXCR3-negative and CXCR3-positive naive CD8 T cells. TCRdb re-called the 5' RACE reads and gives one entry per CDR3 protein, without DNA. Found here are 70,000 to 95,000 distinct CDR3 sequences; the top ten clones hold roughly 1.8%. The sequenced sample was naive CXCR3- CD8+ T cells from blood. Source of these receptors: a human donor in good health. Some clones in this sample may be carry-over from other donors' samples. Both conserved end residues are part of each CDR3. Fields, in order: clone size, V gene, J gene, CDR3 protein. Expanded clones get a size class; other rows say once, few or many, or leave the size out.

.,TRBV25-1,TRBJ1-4,CASSEWLGTGDEKLFF
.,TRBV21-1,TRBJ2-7,CASSKFSGRRGPSTEQYF
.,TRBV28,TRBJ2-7,CASSPLGQGGTAYEQYF
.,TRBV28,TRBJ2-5,CASSFRTSGQETQYF
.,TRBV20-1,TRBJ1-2,CSAIQGSYGYTF
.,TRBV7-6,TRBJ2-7,CASSTRRGQGNHEQYF
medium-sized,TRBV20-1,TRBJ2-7,CSARDEAGGYEQYF
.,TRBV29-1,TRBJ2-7,CSAGDESYEQYF
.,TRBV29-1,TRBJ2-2,CSGEWGTGELFF
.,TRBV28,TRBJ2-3,CASSLLPGSGTDTQYF
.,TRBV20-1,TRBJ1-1,CSAREWGTEAFF
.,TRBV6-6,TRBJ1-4,CACLGGTGEKLFF
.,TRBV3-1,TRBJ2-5,CASSQADQRGETQYF
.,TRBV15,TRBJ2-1,CATSRDRVAGGTKEQFF
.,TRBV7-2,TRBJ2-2,CASSLRLGGHRELFF
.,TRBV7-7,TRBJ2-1,CASSPWDSSYNEQFF
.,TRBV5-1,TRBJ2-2,CASSLESGATAGELFF
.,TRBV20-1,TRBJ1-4,CSAGARPGEKLFF
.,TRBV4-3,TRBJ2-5,CDPPGTSGKVETQYF
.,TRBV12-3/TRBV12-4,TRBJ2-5,CASSLLGQGEETQYF
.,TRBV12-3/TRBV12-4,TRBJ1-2,CASSLRGPYGYTF
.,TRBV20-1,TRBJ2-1,CSAPYRGRNNEQFF
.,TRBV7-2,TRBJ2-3,CASSPSGGADTQYF
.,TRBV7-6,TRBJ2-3,CASSLRLAGATDTQYF
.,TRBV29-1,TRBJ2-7,CSVEGENTYEQYF
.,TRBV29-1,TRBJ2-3,CSVNPVAGGTDTQYF
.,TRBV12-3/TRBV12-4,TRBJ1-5,CASSLGQTGSNQPQHF
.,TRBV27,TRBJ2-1,CASSLLREWFF
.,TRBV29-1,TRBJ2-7,CSVEADHGSFADEQYF
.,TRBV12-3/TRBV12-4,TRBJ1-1,CASSLVQSEAFF
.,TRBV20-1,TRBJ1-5,CSARNTGFSNQPQHF
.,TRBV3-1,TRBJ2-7,CASSQDLGPLSYEQYF
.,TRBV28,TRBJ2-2,CATGGAGELFF